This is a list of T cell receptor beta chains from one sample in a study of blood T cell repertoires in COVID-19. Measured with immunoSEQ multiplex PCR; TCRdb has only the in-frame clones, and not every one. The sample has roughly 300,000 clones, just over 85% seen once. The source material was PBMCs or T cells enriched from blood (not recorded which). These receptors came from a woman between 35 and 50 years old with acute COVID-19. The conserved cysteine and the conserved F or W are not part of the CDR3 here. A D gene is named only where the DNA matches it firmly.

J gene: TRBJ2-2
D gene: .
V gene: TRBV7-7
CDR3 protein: ASSPVAINTGELF

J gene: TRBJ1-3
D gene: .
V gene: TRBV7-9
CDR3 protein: ASSLQTGNTIY

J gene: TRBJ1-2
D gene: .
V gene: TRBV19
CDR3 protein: ASSISPGNPYGYT

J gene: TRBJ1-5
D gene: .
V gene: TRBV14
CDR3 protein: ASSQAPRNNQPQH

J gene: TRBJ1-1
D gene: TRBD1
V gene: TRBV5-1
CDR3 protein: ASSSGTGGFEAF

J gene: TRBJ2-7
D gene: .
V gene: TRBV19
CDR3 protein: ARGHGPHHPVYEQY

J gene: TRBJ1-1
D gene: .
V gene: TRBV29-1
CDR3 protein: SADGQLNTEAF

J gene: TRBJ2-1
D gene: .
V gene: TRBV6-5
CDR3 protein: ASSYSTEYNEQF

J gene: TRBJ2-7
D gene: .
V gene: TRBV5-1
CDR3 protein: ASSPGLSSYEQY

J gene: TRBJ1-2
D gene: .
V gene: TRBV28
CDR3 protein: ASSLQEGGYT

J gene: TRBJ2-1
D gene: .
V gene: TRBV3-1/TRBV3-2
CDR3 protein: ASSRQGNEQF

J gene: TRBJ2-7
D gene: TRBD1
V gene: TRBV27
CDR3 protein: ASSLSGTAFFEQY

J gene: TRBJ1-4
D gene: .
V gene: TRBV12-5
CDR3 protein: ASGLLRAGGSNEKLF

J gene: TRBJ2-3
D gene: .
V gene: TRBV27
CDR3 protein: ASRIHVSSRTDTQY

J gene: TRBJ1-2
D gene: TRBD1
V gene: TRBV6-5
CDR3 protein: ASRLGQGYGYT

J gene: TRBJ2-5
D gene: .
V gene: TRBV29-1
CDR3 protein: SVEDPGRGLQETQY

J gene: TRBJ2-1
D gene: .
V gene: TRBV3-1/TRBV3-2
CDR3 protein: ASSLRHSYNEQF

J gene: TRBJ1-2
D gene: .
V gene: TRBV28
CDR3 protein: ASSLVSYGYT

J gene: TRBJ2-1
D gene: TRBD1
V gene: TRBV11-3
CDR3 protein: ASSLYRGQGAYNEQF

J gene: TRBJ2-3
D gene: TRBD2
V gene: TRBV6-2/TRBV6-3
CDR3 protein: ASSDSTSGMDTQY

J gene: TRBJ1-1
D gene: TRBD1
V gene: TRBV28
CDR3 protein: ATSPNPGQGVTEAF

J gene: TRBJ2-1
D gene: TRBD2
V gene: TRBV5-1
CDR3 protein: ASSLLGTASGFYNEQF

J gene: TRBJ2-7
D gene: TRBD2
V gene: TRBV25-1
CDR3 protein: ASSALSGLAGGSSEQY

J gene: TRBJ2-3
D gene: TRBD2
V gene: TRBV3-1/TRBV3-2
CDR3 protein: ASSQGVLAGRTDTQY

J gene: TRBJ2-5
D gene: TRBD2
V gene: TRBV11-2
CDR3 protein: ASILSGGAGETQY

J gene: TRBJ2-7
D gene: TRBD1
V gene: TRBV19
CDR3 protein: ASSRDRGSYEQY

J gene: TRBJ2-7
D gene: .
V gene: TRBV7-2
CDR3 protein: ASSLASGLANPYEQY

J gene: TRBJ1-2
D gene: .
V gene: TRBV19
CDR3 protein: ASSEPQGRNYGYT

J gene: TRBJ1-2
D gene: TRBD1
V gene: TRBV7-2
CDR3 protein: ASSRNRDSLYGYT

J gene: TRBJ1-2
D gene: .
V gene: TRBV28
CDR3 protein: ASSLTGNFYGYT

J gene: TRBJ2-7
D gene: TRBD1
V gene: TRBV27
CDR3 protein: ASSRGPGTGGHEQY

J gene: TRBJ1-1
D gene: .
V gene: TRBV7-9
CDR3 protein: ASRSGDGEAF

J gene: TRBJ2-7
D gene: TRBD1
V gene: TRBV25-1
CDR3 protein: ASSDTGRGDRGWQY

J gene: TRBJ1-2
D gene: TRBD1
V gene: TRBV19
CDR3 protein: ASRATGTGNGYT

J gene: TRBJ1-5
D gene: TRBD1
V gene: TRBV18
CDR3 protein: ASSPGTGNQPQH

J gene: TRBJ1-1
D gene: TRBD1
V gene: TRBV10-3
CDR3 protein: AMSERQGETEAF

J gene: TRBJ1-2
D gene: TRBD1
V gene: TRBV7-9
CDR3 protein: ASSFRQGHGYT

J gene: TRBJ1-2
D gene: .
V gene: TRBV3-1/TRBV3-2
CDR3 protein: ASRRGEENYGYT

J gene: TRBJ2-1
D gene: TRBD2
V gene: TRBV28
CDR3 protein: ASSAGGSYNEQF

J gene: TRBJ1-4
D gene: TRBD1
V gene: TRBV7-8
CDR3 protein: ASSLTGQGEKLF

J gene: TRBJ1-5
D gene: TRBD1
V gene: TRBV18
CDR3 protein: ASSLTGTGDSQPQH

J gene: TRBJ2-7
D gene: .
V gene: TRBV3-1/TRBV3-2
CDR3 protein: ASGQGGYEQY

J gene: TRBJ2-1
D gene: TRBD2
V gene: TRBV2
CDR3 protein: ASSDSSGRINEQF

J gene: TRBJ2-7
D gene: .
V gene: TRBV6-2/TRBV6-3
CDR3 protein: ASSYGVDSPYEQY

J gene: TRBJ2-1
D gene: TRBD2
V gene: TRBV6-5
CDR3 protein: ASSYQGLENNEQF

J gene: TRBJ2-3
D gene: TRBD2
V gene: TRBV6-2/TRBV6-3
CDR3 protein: ASSTVAGQTDTQY

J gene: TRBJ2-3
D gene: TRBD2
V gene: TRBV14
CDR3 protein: ASSQEELAGGPSTDTQY

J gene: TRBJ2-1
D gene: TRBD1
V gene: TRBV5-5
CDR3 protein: ASSYGTGFPNEQF

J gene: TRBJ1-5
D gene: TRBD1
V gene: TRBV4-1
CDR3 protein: ASSQPARGLNQPQH